These 14 T cell receptor beta chains were all obtained from the same sample, sequenced in a study of CD8+ T cells in alopecia areata. Markers including CD4, CD8alpha, NKG2D and NKG2ACE guided sorting of pooled cutaneous lymph node cells. After isolation, RNA underwent reverse transcription to generate cDNA as the sequencing template. Using immunoSEQ multiplex PCR, the repertoire was profiled, and TCRdb retains in-frame clones only, with some absent. The sample yields 250,000 or so clones, without any singletons. The sequencing input was CD4+ T cells sorted from a lymph node. The receptors shown here come from a C3H/HeJ mouse with alopecia areata. Mice of this strain are of MHC haplotype H2-k.

Details on this clone: The genes are named according to mouse. With the read ending 3 residues before the CDR3 end, the germline J gene is used to fill in that end. This chain connects TRBV31 to TRBJ1-6; D unclear. TRBJ1-6 is known as an ORF, though its function is uncertain. Germline V gene lookup returns CDR1 GKSSPN and CDR2 SITVG. The germline V and J ends were trimmed by 4 bases and 0 bases, with 4 bases remaining between them. The CDR3 has 13 amino acids. The CDR3 region is CAWKGSYNSPLYF. The part of the CDR3 DNA that was read is TGTGCCTGGAAGGGTTCCTATAATTCGCCC.

Only a few counts were recorded for this clone. Mouse gene names and germline throughout. Read coverage stops 4 residues before the CDR3 terminus; the germline J gene supplies the remainder. The rearrangement joins TRBV13-2 to TRBJ2-5; D gene uncertain. In germline, CDR1 is NNHNN, CDR2 SYGAGS (reference sequence). The CDR3 covers 12 residues. The sequenced part of the CDR3 DNA is TGTGCCAGCGGTGATGCAGAAGAC. It encodes CASGDAED. The CDR3 in full is CASGDAEDTQYF.

Comments on this clone: The gene names here belong to mouse. The read is 4 residues too short to cover the CDR3 end, so that end is filled in from the germline J gene. The chain employs TRBV19 and TRBJ1-2; TRBD1 matches 7 bases. The CDR3 covers 15 residues. The V segment lost 4 bases and the J segment 1 base; nucleotides outside the gene matches: 7. Germline loops: CDR1 FNHDT, CDR2 SITEND (reference sequence). This chain's CDR3 is CASSPPGQINSDYTF. The covered CDR3 bases are TGTGCCAGCAGTCCCCCGGGACAGATAAACTCC.

As concerns this clone: Genes here carry mouse names. The CDR3 extends 4 residues past the end of the read, so its final part is completed from the germline J gene. V is TRBV1 and J is TRBJ2-3; D is possibly TRBD2 (6 bases). The germline V gene encodes CDR1 NSQYPW and CDR2 LRSPGD (reference sequence). Trimming pared 0 bases from V and 1 base from J, leaving 11 bases between. The CDR3 has 16 amino acids. This CDR3 is CTCSADWMGGAETLYF. Incomplete CDR3 DNA: TGCACCTGCAGTGCAGATTGGATGGGGGGTGCAGAA. Looking up the rest from reference TRBV1 and TRBJ2-3 gives the full variable domain: VTLLEQNPRWRLVPRGQAVNLRCILKNSQYPWMSWYQQDLQKQLQWLFTLRSPGDKEVKSLPGADYLATRVTDTELRLQVANMSQGRTLYCTCSADWMGGAETLYFGSGTRLTVL.

On this clone itself: The germline and genes are mouse ones. Read sequence stops 4 residues before the CDR3 end, and the germline J gene provides the missing end. The rearrangement links TRBV19 to TRBJ2-4, with D unresolved. The germline CDR1 and CDR2 sequences are FNHDT and SITEND (reference sequence). The CDR3 consists of 13 residues. The ends were cut back, 3 bases at V and 0 bases at J, with 5 bases in the middle. The CDR3 DNA, read in part, is TGTGCCAGCAGTAAACAGAGTCAAAAC. This encodes CASSKQSQN. The CDR3 reads in full as CASSKQSQNTLYF.

This clone has a handful of counts. Genes and germline are mouse. The read ends 4 residues shy of where the CDR3 ends; the end is completed using the germline J gene. V gene TRBV5 combines with J gene TRBJ2-1; D is perhaps TRBD2 (6 bases). Germline CDR1 is LGHNA and CDR2 is YNLKQL (reference sequence). This CDR3 region has 15 residues. V lost 3 bases to trimming and J lost 2 bases, with 11 bases between them. The CDR3 loop reads CASSQPGAHYAEQFF. The sequenced part of the CDR3 DNA is TGTGCCAGCAGCCAGCCTGGGGCTCACTATGCT.

This clone was seen a few times. Genes here carry mouse names. The CDR3 end is not reached by the read, which stops 4 residues before it; the germline J gene fills it in. This same CDR3 is encoded by further DNA sequences in the sample. The genes are TRBV19 and TRBJ2-2; D uncertain. Deletions cut 4 bases from V and 0 bases from J, with 7 bases between. The CDR3 runs 14 residues. The germline V gene encodes CDR1 FNHDT and CDR2 SITEND (reference sequence). The CDR3 reads CASSRHANTGQLYF. The part of the CDR3 DNA that was read is TGTGCCAGCAGTCGACACGCAAACACCGGG.

As concerns this clone: Gene names and germline refer to mouse. The CDR3 end lies 4 residues beyond the end of the read and is filled in from the germline J gene. The chain combines TRBV13-1 with TRBJ1-2, with D hard to call. CDR3 length equals 12 residues. The germline gives CDR1 NSHNY, CDR2 SYGAGN. Incomplete CDR3 DNA: TGTGCCAGCAGTGATGCCAGGACC. Amino acids: CASSDART. The CDR3 as a whole reads CASSDARTDYTF.

This clone was observed a handful of times. Genes and germline come from the mouse. The CDR3 extends 4 residues past the end of the read, so its final part is completed from the germline J gene. This rearrangement joins TRBV19 to TRBJ1-2, with D perhaps TRBD1 (6 bases). The germline CDR1 and CDR2 sequences are FNHDT and SITEND (reference sequence). The V and J ends lost 2 bases and 4 bases respectively, with 12 bases between them. The CDR3 is 14 amino acids. The covered CDR3 bases are TGTGCCAGCAGTATGAGGGGGGCGCCCTCC. As protein: CASSMRGAPS. The entire CDR3 sequence reads CASSMRGAPSDYTF.

This clone was observed a handful of times. Genes and germline are mouse. The read ends 4 residues before the CDR3 terminus; that terminus is restored from the germline J gene. The rearrangement links TRBV19 to TRBJ2-1; TRBD2 aligns across 9 bases. The germline CDR1 and CDR2 sequences are FNHDT and SITEND (reference sequence). Trimming removed 4 bases from V and 4 bases from J; junction bases left unmatched: 6. The CDR3 spans 15 residues. CDR3 region: CASSPLLGGYAEQFF. The CDR3 DNA, read in part, is TGTGCCAGCAGTCCCCTACTGGGGGGTTATGCT.

This clone was seen a handful of times. Mouse names are used for the genes. Read coverage stops 4 residues before the CDR3 terminus; the germline J gene supplies the remainder. The chain uses TRBV13-1 and TRBJ1-2; a weak D match, TRBD1 (5 bases). Germline lookup yields CDR1 NSHNY and CDR2 SYGAGN. Trimming cost V 5 bases and J 4 bases, with 12 bases left between them. The CDR3 has 13 residues. CDR3 region: CASSFQGGSDYTF. The DNA read from the CDR3 is TGTGCCAGCAGCTTCCAGGGTGGCTCC.

Points on this clone: Gene names refer to mouse genes. The read comes to an end 4 residues before the CDR3 does, leaving the germline J gene to fill in the end. The chain couples TRBV1 to TRBJ2-3; unclear D gene. Germline CDR1 NSQYPW, CDR2 LRSPGD (reference sequence). The V and J ends lost 0 bases and 0 bases respectively, with 7 bases between them. This CDR3 is built from 15 residues. CDR3 sequence reads: CTCSAEATSAETLYF. Incomplete CDR3 DNA: TGCACCTGCAGTGCAGAGGCGACTAGTGCAGAA.

The sample holds a few counts of this clone. The gene names here belong to mouse. The read ends 4 residues before the CDR3 terminus; that terminus is restored from the germline J gene. This chain links TRBV13-1 with TRBJ2-2; TRBD2 aligns across 12 bases. Per germline, CDR1 NSHNY and CDR2 SYGAGN. The trim removed 5 bases at V and 2 bases at J, leaving 4 bases unmatched. The CDR3 spans 16 residues. CDR3 sequence reads: CASRRLGGQNTGQLYF. The sequenced part of the CDR3 DNA is TGTGCCAGCAGGAGACTGGGGGGGCAGAACACCGGG.

This clone was found a few times. The listed genes are named as in mouse. Read data end 4 residues before the CDR3 end; the end is taken from the germline J gene. The chain links TRBV5 to TRBJ2-5, with D possibly being TRBD2 (5 bases). Germline CDR1 and CDR2: LGHNA and YNLKQL (reference sequence). The CDR3 spans 14 residues. CDR3 sequence: CASSQDNWKDTQYF. The sequenced CDR3 bases are TGTGCCAGCAGCCAAGATAACTGGAAAGAC.